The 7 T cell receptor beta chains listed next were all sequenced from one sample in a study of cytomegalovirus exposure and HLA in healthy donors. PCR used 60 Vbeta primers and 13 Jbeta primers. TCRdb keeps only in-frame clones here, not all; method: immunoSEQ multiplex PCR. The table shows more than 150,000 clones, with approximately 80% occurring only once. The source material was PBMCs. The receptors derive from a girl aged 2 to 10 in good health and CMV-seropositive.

CDR3 in amino acids: CATGLAEYTDTQYF. The CDR3 bases are TGTGCCACCGGACTAGCGGAGTACACAGATACGCAGTATTTT. V gene TRBV10-3 combines with J gene TRBJ2-3, with TRBD2 matching over 10 bases. J gave up 2 bases and V 10 bases, and 6 bases lay outside the gene matches. The CDR3 runs 14 residues. The germline gives CDR1 ENHRY, CDR2 SYGVKD.

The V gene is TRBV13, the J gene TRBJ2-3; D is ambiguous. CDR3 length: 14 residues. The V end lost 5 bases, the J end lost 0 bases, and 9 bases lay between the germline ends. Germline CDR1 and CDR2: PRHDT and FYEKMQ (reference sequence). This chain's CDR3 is CASSQIASTDTQYF. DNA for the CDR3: TGTGCCAGCAGCCAAATAGCAAGCACAGATACGCAGTATTTT.

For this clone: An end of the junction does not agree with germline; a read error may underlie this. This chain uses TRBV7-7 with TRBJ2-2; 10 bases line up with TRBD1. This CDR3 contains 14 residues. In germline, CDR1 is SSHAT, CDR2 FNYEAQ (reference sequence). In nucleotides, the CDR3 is TGTGCTAGCAGCTTAGGGACAGGGGACGGGGAGCTGTTTTTT. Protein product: CASSLGTGDGELFF. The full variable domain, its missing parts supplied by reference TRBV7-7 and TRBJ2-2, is GAGVSQSPRYKVTKRGQDVTLRCDPISSHATLYWYQQALGQGPEFLTYFNYEAQPDKSGLPSDRFSAERPEGSISTLTIQRTEQRDSAMYRCASSLGTGDGELFFGEGSRLTVL.

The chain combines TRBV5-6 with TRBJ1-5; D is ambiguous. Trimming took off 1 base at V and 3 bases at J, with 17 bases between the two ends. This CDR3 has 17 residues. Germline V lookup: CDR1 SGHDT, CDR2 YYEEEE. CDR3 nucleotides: TGTGCCAGCAGCTTGAGCGCCCGCCCCCAGTTCAATCAGCCCCAGCATTTT. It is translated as CASSLSARPQFNQPQHF.

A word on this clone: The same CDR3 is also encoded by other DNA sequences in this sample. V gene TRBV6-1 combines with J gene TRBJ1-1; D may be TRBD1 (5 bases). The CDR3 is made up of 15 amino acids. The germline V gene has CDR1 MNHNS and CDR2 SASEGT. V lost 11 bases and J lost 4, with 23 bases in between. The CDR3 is CAHGGVGLESTEAFF. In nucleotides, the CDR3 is TGTGCCCACGGGGGGGTTGGCTTGGAGAGCACTGAAGCTTTCTTT.

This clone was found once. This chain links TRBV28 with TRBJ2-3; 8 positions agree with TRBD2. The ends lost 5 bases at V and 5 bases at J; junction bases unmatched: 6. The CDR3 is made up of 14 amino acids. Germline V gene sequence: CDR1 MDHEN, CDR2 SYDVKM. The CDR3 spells CASSIAGFQDTQYF. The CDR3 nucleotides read TGTGCCAGCAGTATAGCGGGATTCCAAGATACGCAGTATTTT.

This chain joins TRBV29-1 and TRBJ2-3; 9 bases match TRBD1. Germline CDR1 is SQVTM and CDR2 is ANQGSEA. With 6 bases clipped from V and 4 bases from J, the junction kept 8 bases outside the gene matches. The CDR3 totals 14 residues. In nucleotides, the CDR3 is TGCAGCGTAACACAGGGGGCGCGGGCAGATACGCAGTATTTT. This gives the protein CSVTQGARADTQYF.